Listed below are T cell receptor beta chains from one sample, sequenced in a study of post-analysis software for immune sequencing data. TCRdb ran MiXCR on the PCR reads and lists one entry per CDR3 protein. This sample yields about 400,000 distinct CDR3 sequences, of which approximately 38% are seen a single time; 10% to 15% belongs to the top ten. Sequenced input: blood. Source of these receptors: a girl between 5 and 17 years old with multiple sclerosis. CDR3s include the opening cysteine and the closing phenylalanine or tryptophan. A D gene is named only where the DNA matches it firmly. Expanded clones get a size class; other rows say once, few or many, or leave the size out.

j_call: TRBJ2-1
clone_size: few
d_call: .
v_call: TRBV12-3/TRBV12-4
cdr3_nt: TGTGCCAGCATCCAGGGGCTGTACTACAATGAGCAGTTCTTC
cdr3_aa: CASIQGLYYNEQFF

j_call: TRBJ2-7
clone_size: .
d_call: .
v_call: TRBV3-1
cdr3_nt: TGTGCCAGCAGCCAAGAAGGTTGGGGACACGAGCAGTACTTC
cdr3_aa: CASSQEGWGHEQYF

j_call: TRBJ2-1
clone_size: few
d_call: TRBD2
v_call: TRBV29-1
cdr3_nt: TGCAGCGCCGGGACTAGCGGGGGTATTAATGAGCAGTTCTTC
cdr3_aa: CSAGTSGGINEQFF

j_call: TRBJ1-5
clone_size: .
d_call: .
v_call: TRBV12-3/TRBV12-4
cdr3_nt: TGTGCCAGCAGTTCTCAGGTGATTATGGGCAATCAGCCCCAGCATTTT
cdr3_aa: CASSSQVIMGNQPQHF

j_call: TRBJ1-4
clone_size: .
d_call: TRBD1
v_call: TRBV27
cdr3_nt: TGTGCCAGCAGGTCAGGGGGGAATGAAAAACTGTTTTTT
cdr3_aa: CASRSGGNEKLFF

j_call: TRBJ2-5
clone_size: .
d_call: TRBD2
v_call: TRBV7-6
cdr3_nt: TGTGCCAGCAGCTTAGGTCCCGGGGGGGAGACCCAGTACTTC
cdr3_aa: CASSLGPGGETQYF

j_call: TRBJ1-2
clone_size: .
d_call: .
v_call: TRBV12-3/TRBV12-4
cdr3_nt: TGTGCCAGCAGTTTGGAACTGAACTATGGCTACACCTTC
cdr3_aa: CASSLELNYGYTF

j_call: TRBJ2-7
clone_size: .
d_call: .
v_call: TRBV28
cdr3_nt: TGTGCCAGCAGAGAAGGGGGGAACGAGCAGTACTTC
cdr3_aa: CASREGGNEQYF

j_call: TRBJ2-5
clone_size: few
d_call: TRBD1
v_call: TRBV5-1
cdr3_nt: TGCGCCAGCAGCTTGGCGGTCGAGACAGGGTGGTCGGATTTAGAGACCCAGTACTTC
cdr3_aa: CASSLAVETGWSDLETQYF

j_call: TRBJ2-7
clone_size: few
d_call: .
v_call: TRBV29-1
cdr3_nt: TGCAGCGCACAGGATCTTGGGTACGAGCAGTACTTC
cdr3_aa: CSAQDLGYEQYF

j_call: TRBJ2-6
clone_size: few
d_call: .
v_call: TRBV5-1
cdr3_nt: TGCGCCAGCAGCTTGGGGCACTCTGGGGCCAACGTCCTGACTTTC
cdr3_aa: CASSLGHSGANVLTF

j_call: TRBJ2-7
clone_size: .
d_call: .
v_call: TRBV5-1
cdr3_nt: TGCGCCAGCAGCCAGGCCCCCCCTGCGGGCGAGCAGTACTTC
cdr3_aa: CASSQAPPAGEQYF

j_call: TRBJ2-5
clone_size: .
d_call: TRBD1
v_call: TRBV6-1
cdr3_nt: TGTGCCAGCACCCGAACAGGGGTGAACTCCGGGTTCCAAGAGACCCAGTACTTC
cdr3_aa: CASTRTGVNSGFQETQYF

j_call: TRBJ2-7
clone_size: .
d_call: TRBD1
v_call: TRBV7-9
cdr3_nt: TGTGCCAGCAGCCCTCCGTGGGACAGGGGCAGCTACGAGCAGTACTTC
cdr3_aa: CASSPPWDRGSYEQYF